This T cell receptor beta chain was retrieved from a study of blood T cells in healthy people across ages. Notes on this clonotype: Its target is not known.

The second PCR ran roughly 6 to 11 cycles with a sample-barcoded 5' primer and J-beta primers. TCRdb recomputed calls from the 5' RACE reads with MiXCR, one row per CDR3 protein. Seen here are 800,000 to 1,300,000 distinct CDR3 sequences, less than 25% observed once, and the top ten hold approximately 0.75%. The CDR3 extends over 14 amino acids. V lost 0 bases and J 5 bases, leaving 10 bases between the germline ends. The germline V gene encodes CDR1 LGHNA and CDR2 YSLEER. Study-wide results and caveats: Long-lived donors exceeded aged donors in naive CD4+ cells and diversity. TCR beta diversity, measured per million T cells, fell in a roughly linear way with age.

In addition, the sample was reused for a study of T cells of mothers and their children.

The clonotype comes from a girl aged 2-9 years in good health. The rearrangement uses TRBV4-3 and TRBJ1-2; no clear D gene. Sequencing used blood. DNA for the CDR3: TGCGCCAGCAGCCAAGAGGAGGGAATATATGGCTACACCTTC. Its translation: CASSQEEGIYGYTF.